The 5 T cell receptor beta chains given below trace back to one sample, sequenced in a study of blood T cell repertoires in COVID-19. Profiled with immunoSEQ multiplex PCR; TCRdb holds only in-frame clones, not every one. This sample has some 89,000 clones, with more than 70% found just once. The sequencing input was peripheral blood. These receptors were collected from a man over 45 with acute or convalescent COVID-19.

A single count supports this clone. The chain employs TRBV5-1 and TRBJ2-1; maybe TRBD1 (5 bases). The V end was cut by 3 bases, the J end by 2 bases, with 18 bases between. Germline V gene sequence: CDR1 SGHRS, CDR2 YFSETQ. CDR3 length: 17 residues. The CDR3 DNA is TGCGCCAGCAGCTCCACGTTGACAGAGTATACCTACAATGAGCAGTTCTTC. It yields the protein CASSSTLTEYTYNEQFF.

J is TRBJ2-4 and V is TRBV7-2, with 9 bases lining up with TRBD2. Germline CDR1 SGHTA, CDR2 FQGNSA. J was trimmed by 3 bases and V by 3 bases; bases with no gene match: 6. The CDR3 runs 16 residues. DNA of the CDR3: TGTGCCAGCAGCTTGCGGGGGGGCCCGGTCAAAAACATTCAGTACTTC. Translation gives CASSLRGGPVKNIQYF.

This chain uses TRBV19 with TRBJ1-1; 8 bases are shared with TRBD1. V trimming: 5 bases; J trimming: 0 bases; junction bases outside the gene matches: 14. The V gene's germline CDR1 is LNHDA and CDR2 SQIVND (reference sequence). This CDR3 contains 18 residues. CDR3: CASSFYPGTGIMNTEAFF. CDR3 bases: TGTGCCAGTAGTTTTTATCCCGGGACAGGCATCATGAACACTGAAGCTTTCTTT.

The V call is TRBV6-5, the J call TRBJ1-1; D is uncertain. The V gene lost 2 bases and the J gene lost 1 base, with 2 bases spanning the gap. CDR1 MNHEY and CDR2 SVGAGI come from the germline V gene. The CDR3 loop spans 12 amino acids. CDR3 protein: CASSYRNTEAFF. Written as DNA, the CDR3 is TGTGCCAGCAGTTACCGGAACACTGAAGCTTTCTTT.

V gene TRBV7-9 combines with J gene TRBJ1-2; no clear D. Germline CDR1 SEHNR, CDR2 FQNEAQ (reference sequence). V lost 3 bases to trimming and J lost 5 bases, with 7 bases between them. The CDR3 loop spans 12 amino acids. CDR3 sequence (DNA): TGTGCCAGCAGCTTGGGAGAATATGGCTACACCTTC. As protein: CASSLGEYGYTF.